The 31 T cell receptor beta chains below come from one sample, sequenced in a study of T cell changes during pregnancy in multiple sclerosis. Some clones are missing from TCRdb's copy, which holds only in-frame ones; the method was immunoSEQ multiplex PCR. The table lists some 18,000 clones, around 86% of them singletons. Source: CD8+ T cells from peripheral blood mononuclear cells, taken in the third trimester of pregnancy. The receptors were gathered from a female donor in good health, enrolled as a control in a pregnancy study.

V is TRBV27 and J is TRBJ2-7, with TRBD2 matching over 12 bases. Germline V gene lookup returns CDR1 MNHEY and CDR2 SMNVEV (reference sequence). With V trimmed by 8 bases and J by 1 base, 3 bases remained unmatched. This CDR3 has 14 residues. CDR3 sequence reads: CASGGTSGSYEQYF. CDR3 in DNA: TGTGCCAGCGGCGGGACTAGCGGGTCCTACGAGCAGTACTTC.

The genes are TRBV5-5 and TRBJ1-4; tentative D call: TRBD1 (5 bases). The V gene lost 4 bases and the J gene lost 6 bases, with 16 bases spanning the gap. The CDR3 consists of 15 residues. The V gene's germline CDR1 is SGHKS and CDR2 YYEKEE (reference sequence). For the CDR3, the DNA is TGTGCCAGCAGCCCTGACAGTGCTCCAGATGAAAAACTGTTTTTT. This sequence encodes CASSPDSAPDEKLFF. The full variable domain, its missing parts supplied by reference TRBV5-5 and TRBJ1-4, is DAGVTQSPTHLIKTRGQQVTLRCSPISGHKSVSWYQQVLGQGPQFIFQYYEKEERGRGNFPDRFSARQFPNYSSELNVNALLLGDSALYLCASSPDSAPDEKLFFGSGTQLSVL.

J is TRBJ2-1 and V is TRBV4-1; 8 bases fit TRBD2. The V gene's germline CDR1 is MGHRA and CDR2 YSYEKL. The ends lost 4 bases at V and 6 bases at J; junction bases unmatched: 14. CDR3 size: 17 residues. Here the CDR3 reads CASSLTPSGGSGNEQFF. The CDR3 nucleotides are TGCGCCAGCAGCCTAACCCCCAGCGGGGGATCCGGCAATGAGCAGTTCTTC.

This clone is labeled as medium-sized. The chain couples TRBV6-4 to TRBJ1-1; D not resolved. The CDR3 consists of 16 residues. Germline lookup yields CDR1 MRHNA and CDR2 SNTAGT. Trimming removed 1 base from V and 1 base from J, with 13 bases in between. The CDR3 DNA is TGTGCCAGCAGTGACTACTCGACACAACCGAACACTGAAGCTTTCTTT. It specifies CASSDYSTQPNTEAFF.

This chain links TRBV5-6 with TRBJ2-1; D not certain. The V and J ends lost 4 bases and 4 bases respectively, with 3 bases between them. The V gene's germline CDR1 is SGHDT and CDR2 YYEEEE. CDR3 length equals 11 residues. The CDR3 protein is CASSLYNEQFF. The CDR3, as DNA: TGTGCCAGCAGCCTATACAATGAGCAGTTCTTC.

This clone was recorded once. The V and J genes are TRBV5-1 and TRBJ1-2; possible D gene TRBD1, 6 bases. Germline values: CDR1 SGHRS, CDR2 YFSETQ. This CDR3 is 14 amino acids long. The V end lost 0 bases, the J end lost 4 bases, and 10 bases lay between the germline ends. Here the CDR3 DNA reads TGCGCCAGCAGCTTGGAGGCGACAGGCTATGGCTACACCTTC. It translates to CASSLEATGYGYTF.

This rearrangement joins TRBV7-9 to TRBJ2-7; no firm D call. The germline gives CDR1 SEHNR, CDR2 FQNEAQ (reference sequence). The CDR3 loop spans 12 amino acids. V was cut by 7 bases and J by 0 bases, with 7 bases left in between. The CDR3 DNA reads as TGTGCCAGCATTGGTAGCTCCTACGAGCAGTACTTC. The encoded protein is CASIGSSYEQYF.

This clone was detected many times. This chain uses TRBV5-6 with TRBJ2-2; TRBD2 matches at 10 bases. J lost 3 bases, V lost 4 bases, and 9 bases had no gene match. In germline, CDR1 is SGHDT, CDR2 YYEEEE. This CDR3 spans 17 amino acids. CDR3 protein: CASSPLRTSGDTGELFF. As DNA, the CDR3 is TGTGCCAGCAGCCCCCTTAGAACTAGCGGGGACACCGGGGAGCTGTTTTTT.

The chain couples TRBV27 to TRBJ2-3; perhaps TRBD1 as D (5 bases). Germline-derived CDR1 and CDR2 are MNHEY and SMNVEV (reference sequence). Between the trimmed V and J ends, which lost 4 bases and 0 bases, there was a span of 11 bases. The CDR3 is 15 residues long. The CDR3, as DNA: TGTGCCAGCAGTTCGGCAGGGCGAAGCACAGATACGCAGTATTTT. The encoded protein is CASSSAGRSTDTQYF.

The chain links TRBV28 to TRBJ2-7; 7 bases line up with TRBD1. Unmatched junction bases numbered 10, after V lost 6 bases and J lost 2 bases. This CDR3 has 15 amino acids. The germline V gene encodes CDR1 MDHEN and CDR2 SYDVKM. The CDR3 sequence: CASSLQGTPPYEQYF. In nucleotides, the CDR3 is TGTGCCAGCAGCCTACAGGGGACCCCTCCCTACGAGCAGTACTTC.

The chain couples TRBV4-1 to TRBJ2-4; tentatively, D is TRBD2 (6 bases). The V and J ends lost 1 base and 1 base respectively, with 11 bases between them. This CDR3 region has 16 residues. From germline, CDR1 is MGHRA and CDR2 YSYEKL. CDR3 protein: CASSQGPRGAKNIQYF. CDR3 DNA: TGCGCCAGCAGCCAAGGTCCCCGGGGGGCCAAAAACATTCAGTACTTC.

The chain links TRBV6-1 to TRBJ2-7; maybe TRBD2 (5 bases). CDR3 length: 14 residues. Looked up from germline, CDR1 is MNHNS and CDR2 is SASEGT. V was trimmed by 6 bases and J by 1 base, leaving 13 bases between them. CDR3 in amino acids: CASSGLGSSYEQYF. CDR3 nucleotides: TGTGCCAGCAGCGGGCTAGGGAGTTCCTACGAGCAGTACTTC.

This chain connects TRBV4-2 to TRBJ2-3, with 8 bases lining up with TRBD2. The germline CDR1 and CDR2 sequences are LGHNA and YNFKEQ. The junction had 4 bases not matched to a gene; V was cut back by 4 bases and J by 1 base. The CDR3 extends over 15 amino acids. The DNA for the CDR3 is TGTGCCAGCAGCCCGGGAGGGACGGGCACAGATACGCAGTATTTT. It is translated as CASSPGGTGTDTQYF.

J is TRBJ2-7 and V is TRBV25-1; no definite D call. Germline assignment: CDR1 MGHDK and CDR2 SYGVNS. Trimming stripped 3 bases from V and 4 bases from J, with 4 bases between. The CDR3 length is 11 residues. The CDR3 coding sequence is TGTGCCAGCAGTGACTTTTACGAGCAGTACTTC. Translated: CASSDFYEQYF.

V is TRBV11-2 and J is TRBJ2-2; TRBD2 matches at 13 bases. Per germline, CDR1 SGHAT and CDR2 FQNNGV. The CDR3 spans 15 residues. The V gene end was trimmed by 8 bases and the J gene end by 6 bases; junction bases not matched to a gene: 6. The CDR3 sequence: CASRTSGSSAGELFF. CDR3 bases: TGTGCCAGCCGGACTAGCGGGAGTTCGGCCGGGGAGCTGTTTTTT.

The J gene is TRBJ2-2, the V gene TRBV28; a weak D match, TRBD2 (6 bases). V was clipped by 10 bases and J by 7 bases, with 13 bases between them. The CDR3 is 12 amino acids. Germline CDR1 MDHEN, CDR2 SYDVKM. The CDR3 DNA is TGTGCCACCCCGGGGGTAGACGGGGAGCTGTTTTTT. As protein: CATPGVDGELFF.

This clone was seen a few times. The CDR3 reads CASSERTSGSWGEFF. The CDR3 DNA reads TGTGCCAGCAGTGAACGAACTAGCGGGAGTTGGGGGGAGTTCTTC. The chain is built from TRBV6-1 and TRBJ2-1; 11 nucleotides line up with TRBD2. Germline CDR1 is MNHNS and CDR2 is SASEGT. There are 15 residues in the CDR3. The junction had 11 bases not matched to a gene; V was cut back by 2 bases and J by 14 bases.

The rearrangement joins TRBV7-9 to TRBJ1-4, with 11 nucleotides matching TRBD1. J was trimmed by 4 bases and V by 2 bases; bases with no gene match: 3. Germline lookup yields CDR1 SEHNR and CDR2 FQNEAQ (reference sequence). There are 16 residues in the CDR3. The CDR3 DNA is TGTGCCAGCAGCTTAAAGGACAGGGGGCTTAATGAAAAACTGTTTTTT. It translates to CASSLKDRGLNEKLFF.

The chain combines TRBV6-5 with TRBJ1-5; D remains ambiguous. CDR3 length: 14 residues. V lost 2 bases, J lost 6 bases, and 11 bases lay in between. Germline-derived CDR1 and CDR2 are MNHEY and SVGAGI. The CDR3 bases are TGTGCCAGCAGTTACAGAACGGGAATTCAGCCCCAGCATTTT. The encoded protein is CASSYRTGIQPQHF.

This clone was seen a handful of times. The chain joins TRBV6-6 to TRBJ2-3; 12 bases are shared with TRBD2. The V gene end was trimmed by 6 bases and the J gene end by 5 bases; junction bases not matched to a gene: 3. This CDR3 has 14 residues. Germline values: CDR1 MNHNY, CDR2 SVGAGI (reference sequence). CDR3: CASSRLAGVDTQYF. CDR3 nucleotides: TGTGCCAGCAGCCGACTAGCGGGGGTAGATACGCAGTATTTT.

This clone was seen only once. The rearrangement links TRBV27 to TRBJ2-1, with a possible D match to TRBD2 (6 bases). Germline V gives CDR1 MNHEY, CDR2 SMNVEV (reference sequence). V lost 0 bases and J lost 9, with 12 bases in between. The CDR3 is 14 residues long. The CDR3 region is CASSLSGSGFEQFF. The CDR3 DNA follows: TGTGCCAGCAGTTTATCCGGGAGCGGGTTTGAGCAGTTCTTC.

This chain uses TRBV20-1 with TRBJ1-2, with TRBD1 matching over 7 bases. Losses at the gene ends were 7 bases for V and 8 bases for J; bases not matched to a gene: 7. CDR3 length equals 11 residues. CDR1 is DFQATT, CDR2 SNEGSKA, per germline (reference sequence). CDR3 sequence reads: CSGSTGNGYTF. DNA of the CDR3: TGCAGTGGCTCGACAGGGAACGGCTACACCTTC.

The rearrangement uses TRBV5-4 and TRBJ2-1, with 8 bases matching TRBD2. Germline assignment: CDR1 SGHNT and CDR2 YYREEE (reference sequence). After removal of 0 bases from V and 5 bases from J, the junction contained 4 bases not matched to a gene. The CDR3 extends over 15 amino acids. CDR3 sequence: CASSLEVAGHNEQFF. The DNA for the CDR3 is TGTGCCAGCAGCTTGGAGGTAGCGGGGCACAATGAGCAGTTCTTC.

The V call is TRBV13, the J call TRBJ2-2; 7 bases align to TRBD1. Germline values: CDR1 PRHDT, CDR2 FYEKMQ (reference sequence). This CDR3 comprises 18 residues. V trimming: 5 bases; J trimming: 5 bases; junction bases outside the gene matches: 17. In nucleotides, the CDR3 is TGTGCCAGCAGCCCTCCAAGAGGGGGCCTCGTTTCAACCGGGGAGCTGTTTTTT. Encoded protein: CASSPPRGGLVSTGELFF.

The chain joins TRBV28 to TRBJ2-3; TRBD2 matches at 10 bases. The length of the CDR3 is 16 residues. J lost 2 bases, V lost 1 base, and 3 bases had no gene match. Germline values: CDR1 MDHEN, CDR2 SYDVKM. CDR3 coding DNA: TGTGCCAGCAGTTTATCACTAGCGGGGACCACAGATACGCAGTATTTT. Its translation is CASSLSLAGTTDTQYF. The full variable domain, rest sourced from reference TRBV28 and TRBJ2-3, is DVKVTQSSRYLVKRTGEKVFLECVQDMDHENMFWYRQDPGLGLRLIYFSYDVKMKEKGDIPEGYSVSREKKERFSLILESASTNQTSMYLCASSLSLAGTTDTQYFGPGTRLTVL.

The CDR3 loop is CASSQEAQGNQPQHF. DNA for the CDR3: TGCGCCAGCAGCCAAGAGGCCCAGGGAAATCAGCCCCAGCATTTT. V usage is TRBV4-1 and J usage is TRBJ1-5; tentative D call: TRBD1 (5 bases). The CDR3 length is 15 residues. The germline V gene has CDR1 MGHRA and CDR2 YSYEKL. V lost 0 bases and J 4 bases, leaving 10 bases between the germline ends.

By sample fraction, this clone is medium-sized. The J gene is TRBJ2-3, the V gene TRBV6-4; TRBD2 agrees at 10 bases. The CDR3 runs 14 residues. J gave up 3 bases and V 4 bases, and 1 base lay outside the gene matches. Germline CDR1 and CDR2: MRHNA and SNTAGT. The DNA of the CDR3 is TGTGCCAGCAGTGTAGCGGGGGGAACAGATACGCAGTATTTT. Its translation: CASSVAGGTDTQYF.

The V and J genes are TRBV6-1 and TRBJ2-1; D perhaps matches TRBD2 (5 bases). Trimming cost V 6 bases and J 3 bases, with 6 bases left between them. CDR1 is MNHNS and CDR2 is SASEGT in the germline V gene. The length of the CDR3 is 12 residues. In DNA, the CDR3 is TGTGCCAGCAGGGGAGTCTACAATGAGCAGTTCTTC. Its protein product is CASRGVYNEQFF.

This clone has a handful of counts. The chain employs TRBV16 and TRBJ1-6; D is perhaps TRBD1 (6 bases). CDR1 and CDR2 (germline): KGHSY, FQNENV. This CDR3 comprises 16 residues. The V end was cut by 3 bases, the J end by 2 bases, with 11 bases between. CDR3 nucleotide sequence: TGTGCCAGCAGCCACGTCCGGGACACCTATAATTCACCCCTCCACTTT. This gives the protein CASSHVRDTYNSPLHF.

The chain is built from TRBV7-8 and TRBJ1-1; no clear D. Germline assignment: CDR1 SGHVS and CDR2 FQNEAQ. The CDR3 is 15 residues long. The V and J ends lost 1 base and 0 bases respectively, with 9 bases between them. CDR3 DNA sequence: TGTGCCAGCAGCTTAGACGCCAGGATGAACACTGAAGCTTTCTTT. It yields the protein CASSLDARMNTEAFF.

Here the CDR3 reads CASSSARGNTEAFF. The DNA of the CDR3 is TGTGCCAGCAGTTCGGCCAGGGGGAACACTGAAGCTTTCTTT. This sequence joins TRBV27 and TRBJ1-1; possible D gene TRBD1, 6 bases. The CDR3 is made up of 14 amino acids. V was trimmed by 4 bases and J by 1 base, leaving 10 bases between them. Germline lookup yields CDR1 MNHEY and CDR2 SMNVEV (reference sequence).